The TCR beta chain under discussion was sequenced for a study of post-analysis software for immune sequencing data. With V trimmed by 7 bases and J by 4 bases, 13 bases remained unmatched. The CDR3 loop spans 16 amino acids. CDR1 is SEHNR, CDR2 FQNEAQ, per germline (reference sequence). cDNA libraries of TCR beta carried unique molecular identifiers. Input of about 1 to 11 million T cells yielded around 500,000 cDNA molecules. TCRdb re-called the PCR reads with MiXCR, one entry per CDR3 protein. Here the sample spans around 770,000 distinct CDR3 sequences, around 42% being singletons. Many counts were recorded for this clonotype. The antigen is unknown. General observations from the study: A handful of TRBV segments were significantly more frequent in patients than in controls. TRBV5-6, TRBV5-1 and TRBV20-1 were among these segments. By F measure, samples from a shared preparation batch strongly co-clustered. In multiple sclerosis, normalized Chao1 diversity was significantly below that of controls.

The receptor was isolated from a girl aged 5-17 years with multiple sclerosis. The sample was blood. The chain is built from TRBV7-9 and TRBJ2-3, with 8 positions matching TRBD2. CDR3 protein: CASTKKSGSSSDTQYF. The CDR3 nucleotides are TGTGCCAGCACCAAGAAAAGCGGGAGTAGCTCAGATACGCAGTATTTT.